The clone carrying this T cell receptor (beta chain) was detected a few times. As yet, its antigen is unknown. The data were taken from a study of CD8+ T cells in alopecia areata. About the research overall: Tofacitinib was taken orally by treated patients, and the dose was 5 to 10 mg twice daily. Tofacitinib ran 6 to 18 months, followed by 6 months off drug.

Reverse transcription of extracted RNA yielded cDNA, which provided the sequencing template. Sequenced by immunoSEQ multiplex PCR; TCRdb stores in-frame clones only, minus some. Counted here are around 160,000 clones, more than 75% occurring once; the ten biggest clones make up about 15%. Both peripheral blood and punch biopsies of lesional scalp skin were obtained from patients who had alopecia areata. Overall study findings and caveats: Clarity of TCR sharing across patients fell short of that in mice, possibly HLA-related.

This CDR3 spans 15 amino acids. The germline V gene encodes CDR1 LNHDA and CDR2 SQIVND (reference sequence). The junction had 9 bases not matched to a gene; V was cut back by 6 bases and J by 5 bases. Sequencing used CD8+ T cells sorted from blood, obtained at week 0. The V and J genes are TRBV19 and TRBJ2-7; TRBD1 agrees at 11 bases. The sequence derives from a human donor with alopecia areata. CDR3: CASSQGQGVHHEQYF. The DNA of the CDR3 is TGTGCCAGTAGCCAGGGACAGGGGGTTCATCACGAGCAGTACTTC.